These T cell receptor beta chains were read from a single sample in a study of blood T cell repertoires in COVID-19. This table comes from immunoSEQ multiplex PCR, and its TCRdb copy is limited to in-frame clones, with some not included. The sample has some 250,000 clones; 90% to 95% are singletons. Sequencing was done on a sample of PBMCs or T cells enriched from blood (not recorded which). These receptors originate from a human donor in a cohort exposed to, infected with or recovered from COVID-19 (not recorded which). The donor label of this sample is uncertain. Each CDR3 is given with its conserved first and last residue. Each record gives: J gene, CDR3 length, V gene, D gene, clone size, CDR3 DNA, CDR3 protein. The D gene is left open where the match is weak. Not every row has a clone size; where given, it reads once, few, many or a size class.

TRBJ2-3 | 17 | TRBV27 | TRBD2 | NA | TGTGCCAGCAGTTCCCCCGGACTAGCCGGGCGGGCAGATACGCAGTATTTT | CASSSPGLAGRADTQYF
TRBJ1-1 | 16 | TRBV5-4 | TRBD1 | NA | TGTGCCAGCAGCCGACCCCGCGGACAGGGGGGTACTGAAGCTTTCTTT | CASSRPRGQGGTEAFF
TRBJ1-2 | 14 | TRBV30 | NA | NA | TGTGCCTGGACACCCGGTTGGGCCCAGCTCGGCTACACCTTC | CAWTPGWAQLGYTF
TRBJ1-1 | 14 | TRBV7-6 | NA | NA | TGTGCCAGCAGCGCCTTTTTCGGGGACACTGAAGCTTTCTTT | CASSAFFGDTEAFF
TRBJ2-1 | 15 | TRBV7-8 | TRBD2 | once | TGTGCCAGCAGCCCTCGCTCGGGGGGGCGGAATGAGCAGTTCTTC | CASSPRSGGRNEQFF
TRBJ2-1 | 14 | TRBV11-3 | TRBD1 | NA | TGTGCCAGCTCCGGGGACAGCTCCTACAATGAGCAGTTCTTC | CASSGDSSYNEQFF
TRBJ1-2 | 15 | TRBV7-2 | TRBD1 | NA | TGTGCCAGCAGCGCACAGGGGACGCCTAACTATGGCTACACCTTC | CASSAQGTPNYGYTF
TRBJ1-1 | 14 | TRBV18 | NA | NA | TGTGCCAGCTCACCCCGGACAGAACTCACTGAAGCTTTCTTT | CASSPRTELTEAFF
TRBJ1-2 | 12 | TRBV12-3/TRBV12-4 | NA | NA | TGTGCCAGCAGTCCGTTGAGCTATGGCTACACCTTC | CASSPLSYGYTF
TRBJ1-6 | 15 | TRBV19 | NA | NA | TGTGCCAGTACTGGCGGCTCCTCCTATAATTCACCCCTCCACTTT | CASTGGSSYNSPLHF
TRBJ2-3 | 16 | TRBV9 | TRBD1 | NA | TGTGCCAGCAGCCCGAGTCCGGGACAGGGGGCAGATACGCAGTATTTT | CASSPSPGQGADTQYF
TRBJ1-2 | 13 | TRBV29-1 | TRBD1 | once | TGCAGCGTTTGGGACAGGGGGTCAAATGGCTACACCTTC | CSVWDRGSNGYTF
TRBJ2-7 | 11 | TRBV20-1 | NA | once | TGCAGTGCCGGACAAAACTACGAGCAGTACTTC | CSAGQNYEQYF
TRBJ1-2 | 12 | TRBV27 | NA | NA | TGTGCCAGCATGGGGGGAGGCTATGGCTACACCTTC | CASMGGGYGYTF